The clone carrying this T cell receptor beta chain was detected ten times or more. The antigen remains undetermined. In the authors' workflow: The study's classifier, a distant-metastasis tool for papillary thyroid cancer, was built using CDR3 differences across clinicopathological groups. TCRdb re-analyzed the PCR reads using MiXCR. For this entry, the V and J calls and clone size follow TCRdb and not the study's own pipeline. Of under 100,000 clones detected, 8.6% appear once; the ten largest clones hold around 8.8%. Each patient went into thyroid surgery without having received any treatment. This record comes from a study of metastatic and nonmetastatic thyroid tumors. About the research overall: Repertoires from malignant and benign thyroid patients were compared across blood and tumor or nodule tissue.

V shed 6 bases and J shed 7 bases, with 13 bases lying between them. The germline CDR1 and CDR2 sequences are MDHEN and SYDVKM. The CDR3 covers 13 residues. General study points: Relative to benign nodules, malignant thyroid tumors were reportedly characterized by significantly elevated TCR beta diversity in blood and tumor.

The rearrangement links TRBV28 to TRBJ2-1, with D possibly TRBD1 on 6 matching bases. The TCR sequence derives from a female donor with papillary thyroid cancer or a benign thyroid nodule (not recorded which). Some clones in this sample may be carry-over from other donors' samples. Sample: blood. The CDR3 loop reads CASSPGTFNEQFF. CDR3 DNA sequence: TGTGCCAGCAGCCCTGGGACATTTAATGAGCAGTTCTTC.